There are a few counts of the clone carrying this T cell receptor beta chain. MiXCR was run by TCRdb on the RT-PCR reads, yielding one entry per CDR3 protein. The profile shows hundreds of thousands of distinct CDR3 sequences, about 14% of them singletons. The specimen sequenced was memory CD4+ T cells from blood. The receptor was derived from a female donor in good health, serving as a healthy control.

The CDR3 loop reads CASSLGSGGGTEAFF. CDR3 nucleotide sequence: TGTGCCAGCAGCCTAGGTTCGGGGGGTGGTACTGAAGCTTTCTTT. The V call is TRBV7-2, the J call TRBJ1-1, with a weak D call TRBD1 (5 bases). V was clipped by 5 bases and J by 5 bases, with 18 bases between them. The CDR3 spans 15 residues. CDR1 is SGHTA, CDR2 FQGNSA, per germline.